This TCR beta chain appears in the sequencing data of a study of beta chain features in type 1 diabetes (dated by TCRdb to the late 2010s). At the level of the whole study: No differences in mean age, gender distribution, total cell number or subset yield were found between patients and healthy donors. A total of approximately 99,000,000 sorted cells were examined across all samples, and RNA yield correlated strongly with the number of cells per subset. The study compared TCRB repertoires of sorted circulating CD4+ T cell subsets between recently diagnosed type 1 diabetes patients and matched healthy donors. Whereas all 30 or so donors provided naive and central memory subsets, regulatory and stem cell-like memory subsets were isolated from just 8 patients and about eight healthy donors.

Taken from cysteine to phenylalanine, the CDR3 has 15 residues. The kept DNA is CDR3 alone, 45 bases in frame from the first base. Clipping removes 5 bases from V and 8 bases from J, with 8 as the unmatched junction base count. Reading the germline V gene gives CDR1 SGHTA and CDR2 FQGNSA. The entire amount of isolated RNA was reverse transcribed using the High Capacity cDNA Reverse Transcription Kit, so the sequenced TCRB transcripts were expressed ones. Naive, central memory and regulatory T cell samples underwent deep immunoSEQ sequencing, averaging around 3.9 million total reads per sample. After sorted cells were lysed in RLT buffer, RNA was extracted with DNase-treated RNeasy Micro or Mini kits, with the choice depending on cell number. Each cell subset was processed separately to prevent cross-contamination, with patient and healthy donor samples processed together. TCRB sequences were amplified from cDNA with the immunoSEQ multiplex PCR, producing 87-bp fragments spanning the CDR3 region. Sequencing of the amplicons was performed on the Illumina HiSeq platform. The original methods were these. PCR bias was computationally corrected using synthetic template baselines, reads within Hamming distance 2 were collapsed, and singletons that could not be merged were discarded. Reads were aligned to IMGT to assign V, D and J genes, CDR3 length, and insertions or deletions at six rearrangement sites. Within each subset, clonotype counts were normalized to the number of sorted cells before true diversity and Gini coefficients were calculated with the tcR R package. The overlap coefficient, calculated on TCRB nucleotide sequences, was used to quantify repertoire sharing. Out-of-frame TCRB sequences from naive cells were analyzed to stand in for the pre-selection repertoire. Sourced from immuneACCESS, this table was stored by TCRdb with only in-frame sequences that have V and J called. A share of the clones is absent; for the studies checked, an unresolved V gene accounts for under half, and the remainder has no known explanation. For V, J and clone size, that table is used; D and trimming come from the DNA. The sample table shows around 450,000 clones, and more than 9.5% are seen once. Of the sample, 0.045% to 0.05% falls within the top ten clones.

This clone was seen a few times. Its target antigen remains unknown. Within one base of it there is no much larger clone, and no base qualities were kept. Each donor gave one peripheral blood draw, approximately 120 mL on average, collected into heparinised tubes. Using a panel that included CD45RO, CCR7, CD25, CD127, CD95 and CD27, naive, central memory, regulatory and stem cell-like memory CD4+ T cells were sorted on a BD FACSAria II. Every sorted population had a purity above 95%. PBMCs were isolated immediately by Lymphoprep density gradient centrifugation and stained directly without culture. So that batch effects would be minimized, each experiment stained and sorted samples in pairs, pairing one healthy donor with one patient. Summary of the overall study and its limitations: PCR may preferentially amplify shorter templates, but because patient and control samples were amplified and corrected together, any resulting skew would affect both groups equally. Because cDNA was sequenced instead of genomic DNA, activated cells with high expression could be over-represented, although the groups did not differ in activation or CD3 levels. Naive, central memory and regulatory TCRB repertoires appeared more similar among patients than among healthy donors. Type 1 diabetes patients showed a moderate but significant shortening of TCRB CDR3 length in all four CD4+ subsets. HLA sub-analyses involved small numbers of individuals, so any influence of HLA type on TCRB rearrangement remained unresolved. Patients with type 1 diabetes made fewer insertions and deleted more nucleotides at VDJ recombination sites, implying thymic rearrangement abnormalities.

This receptor was taken from a woman younger than 30 in good health. The sequenced sample was naive CD4+ T cells from blood. The cell subset or site tag for this specimen amounts to: true naive CD4+ T cells. The chain is made from TRBV7-2 and TRBJ2-1, and 11 junctional nucleotides match TRBD2. The bases read TGTGCCAGCAGCCTTAGCGGGAGGGCAGGTGATGAGCAGTTCTTC. Its product reads: CASSLSGRAGDEQFF.